A selection of T cell receptor beta chains follows, all from one sample in a study of T cell clonotyping in hematopoietic cell transplantation. The data were produced by immunoSEQ multiplex PCR, yet TCRdb's version contains in-frame clones alone and is incomplete. Among around 5,000 clones, approximately 77% were seen once, and the ten largest hold over 20%. Specimen: PBMCs, collected 100 days after allogeneic stem cell transplant. These TCRs come from a female patient aged 50-59 years who had an allogeneic stem cell transplant, so the T cells may come from the graft donor. Some clones in this sample may be carry-over from other donors' samples. Both conserved end residues are part of each CDR3. A D gene is named only where the DNA matches it firmly. The listing skips clone size in some rows; elsewhere it reads once, few, many or a size class.

-	TRBV15	TRBJ1-5	-	CATSFPDQPQHF	TGTGCCACCAGCTTCCCTGATCAGCCCCAGCATTTT
-	TRBV10-3	TRBJ1-6	-	CAINSPLHF	TGTGCCATCAATTCACCCCTCCACTTT
-	TRBV6-8	TRBJ2-7	few	CASSYSSSETYEQYF	TGTGCCAGCAGTTACTCATCTAGCGAGACCTACGAGCAGTACTTC
-	TRBV6-1	TRBJ2-3	-	CASRRAIGTDTQYF	TGTGCCAGCAGGCGGGCCATTGGCACAGATACGCAGTATTTT
-	TRBV6-1	TRBJ1-5	-	CASATGISNQPQHF	TGTGCCAGCGCAACAGGGATTAGCAATCAGCCCCAGCATTTT
-	TRBV5-1	TRBJ2-1	-	CASSLVTGSGYEQFF	TGCGCCAGCAGCTTGGTAACGGGATCGGGGTATGAGCAGTTCTTC
-	TRBV2	TRBJ2-7	-	CASNEAAGADEQYF	TGTGCCAGCAATGAGGCGGCGGGGGCGGACGAGCAGTACTTC
-	TRBV18	TRBJ1-3	-	CASSPGPDSGNTIYF	TGTGCCAGCTCACCCGGACCGGACTCTGGAAACACCATATATTTT
-	TRBV5-6	TRBJ1-1	-	CASNSYPGDLNTEAFF	TGTGCCAGCAATTCTTACCCTGGGGATTTGAACACTGAAGCTTTCTTT
-	TRBV5-1	TRBJ2-1	-	CASSFDGGLNEQFF	TGTGCCAGCAGCTTTGATGGGGGTTTGAATGAGCAGTTCTTC
-	TRBV5-1	TRBJ2-2	-	CASRVEGWSGELFF	TGCGCCAGCAGAGTTGAGGGATGGAGCGGGGAGCTGTTTTTT
-	TRBV2	TRBJ2-2	large	CASSEGGTAGELFF	TGTGCCAGCAGTGAAGGGGGTACGGCCGGGGAGCTGTTTTTT
TRBD1	TRBV19	TRBJ1-6	-	CASSPRQGNSPLHF	TGTGCCAGTAGTCCCCGACAGGGTAATTCACCCCTCCACTTT
TRBD1	TRBV19	TRBJ1-5	once	CASSPKRDSGQPQHF	TGTGCCAGTAGTCCCAAGAGGGACAGCGGACAGCCCCAGCATTTT
-	TRBV7-2	TRBJ2-1	-	CASSLGQPSSNEQFF	TGTGCCAGCAGCTTAGGGCAGCCTTCCTCCAATGAGCAGTTCTTC
-	TRBV2	TRBJ2-1	-	CASSEAGNTYNEQFF	TGTGCCAGCAGTGAAGCGGGAAACACCTACAATGAGCAGTTCTTC
TRBD2	TRBV7-9	TRBJ2-7	-	CASSPGTSDEQYF	TGTGCCAGCAGCCCTGGGACTAGCGACGAGCAGTACTTC
-	TRBV19	TRBJ1-5	-	CASSFHRGNQPQHF	TGTGCCAGTAGTTTCCACAGGGGCAATCAGCCCCAGCATTTT
TRBD2	TRBV4-2	TRBJ2-2	-	CASSQAGTRDNTGELFF	TGTGCCAGCAGCCAAGCCGGGACTAGAGATAACACCGGGGAGCTGTTTTTT
-	TRBV18	TRBJ1-1	-	CASSPPPGQNTEAFF	TGTGCCAGCTCACCACCCCCGGGACAGAACACTGAAGCTTTCTTT
-	TRBV30	TRBJ2-7	-	CAWSSFYYEQYF	TGTGCCTGGAGTTCCTTCTACTACGAGCAGTACTTC
TRBD1	TRBV6-6	TRBJ2-2	-	CASSYPRGSAGELFF	TGTGCCAGCAGTTACCCCAGGGGGTCTGCCGGGGAGCTGTTTTTT
-	TRBV27	TRBJ2-1	once	CASSPHGGGSNEQFF	TGTGCCAGCAGCCCCCACGGGGGCGGGAGCAATGAGCAGTTCTTC
-	TRBV7-3	TRBJ1-1	few	CASSRIQGAEAFF	TGTGCCAGCAGCCGGATACAGGGCGCTGAAGCTTTCTTT
-	TRBV5-4	TRBJ1-1	-	CASSLAQGYTEAFF	TGTGCCAGCAGCTTGGCGCAGGGATACACTGAAGCTTTCTTT
-	TRBV6-1	TRBJ1-5	few	CASSEAGGGPRQPQHF	TGTGCCAGCAGTGAAGCAGGGGGGGGCCCGAGACAGCCCCAGCATTTT
TRBD1	TRBV10-3	TRBJ2-7	-	CAISWGQGTSYEQYF	TGTGCCATCAGTTGGGGACAGGGTACGTCCTACGAGCAGTACTTC
-	TRBV6-5	TRBJ2-7	-	CASSQSTGSYEQYF	TGTGCCAGCAGTCAGAGTACAGGCTCCTACGAGCAGTACTTC
-	TRBV7-3	TRBJ2-1	few	CASSLGPHGEQFF	TGTGCCAGCAGCTTAGGACCCCACGGGGAGCAGTTCTTC
TRBD1	TRBV7-6	TRBJ1-5	-	CASSLGAGGGQPQHF	TGTGCCAGCAGCTTAGGGGCAGGGGGTGGCCAGCCCCAGCATTTT
-	TRBV6-5	TRBJ2-3	-	CASSYSLTDTQYF	TGTGCCAGCAGTTACTCGCTAACAGATACGCAGTATTTT
TRBD2	TRBV11-2	TRBJ2-7	-	CASSPTSGPYEQYF	TGTGCCAGCAGCCCGACTAGCGGGCCCTACGAGCAGTACTTC
TRBD2	TRBV7-2	TRBJ2-4	-	CASSLGGLAANIQYF	TGTGCCAGCAGCTTAGGGGGACTAGCAGCAAACATTCAGTACTTC
-	TRBV11-3	TRBJ2-1	-	CASSLGSTNEQFF	TGTGCCAGCAGCTTGGGAAGTACCAATGAGCAGTTCTTC
-	TRBV7-2	TRBJ2-3	-	CASSLNRMDTQYF	TGTGCCAGCAGCTTAAACCGTATGGATACGCAGTATTTT
TRBD1	TRBV5-6	TRBJ1-2	-	CASSGTGRNYGYTF	TGTGCCAGCAGCGGGACAGGTCGAAACTATGGCTACACCTTC
TRBD1	TRBV27	TRBJ2-5	-	CASSLTPGGAETQYF	TGTGCCAGCAGTTTAACGCCAGGGGGCGCGGAGACCCAGTACTTC
-	TRBV27	TRBJ2-2	-	CASRTGSTGELFF	TGTGCCAGCAGAACAGGGTCCACCGGGGAGCTGTTTTTT
-	TRBV25-1	TRBJ2-5	-	CASSDLLGVAQETQYF	TGTGCCAGCAGTGATCTCTTAGGGGTGGCCCAAGAGACCCAGTACTTC
-	TRBV2	TRBJ1-3	-	CASSVTQVSGNTIYF	TGTGCCAGCAGTGTGACACAGGTCTCTGGAAACACCATATATTTT
-	TRBV11-2	TRBJ1-5	-	CASSLEGLGNQPQHF	TGTGCCAGCAGCTTAGAGGGTTTGGGCAATCAGCCCCAGCATTTT
TRBD2	TRBV28	TRBJ2-5	few	CASSSQREGVGTQYF	TGTGCCAGCAGTTCCCAGCGGGAGGGTGTGGGGACCCAGTACTTC
TRBD2	TRBV10-1	TRBJ2-1	-	CASSEYGSGSSYNEQFF	TGCGCCAGCAGTGAGTATGGTAGCGGGAGCTCCTACAATGAGCAGTTCTTC
TRBD2	TRBV4-3	TRBJ2-1	-	CASSQESGTSYNEQFF	TGCGCCAGCAGCCAAGAAAGCGGGACTTCCTACAATGAGCAGTTCTTC
-	TRBV4-3	TRBJ2-1	once	CASSQAWGNEQFF	TGCGCCAGCAGCCAGGCCTGGGGCAATGAGCAGTTCTTC
-	TRBV7-8	TRBJ2-1	-	CASRTSYGEQFF	TGTGCCAGCAGAACTTCGTACGGTGAGCAGTTCTTC
-	TRBV7-2	TRBJ1-5	few	CASSLEGLGNQPQHF	TGTGCCAGCAGCTTAGAGGGTTTGGGCAATCAGCCCCAGCATTTT
-	TRBV5-6	TRBJ1-5	once	CASSQEKGLSNQPQHF	TGTGCCAGCAGCCAGGAAAAGGGGCTTAGCAATCAGCCCCAGCATTTT
-	TRBV7-9	TRBJ1-1	-	CASSLVSLMNTEAFF	TGTGCCAGCAGCTTAGTGTCCCTTATGAACACTGAAGCTTTCTTT
TRBD1	TRBV7-3	TRBJ2-3	-	CASSRTGFGDTQYF	TGTGCCAGCAGCCGGACAGGGTTTGGGGATACGCAGTATTTT
TRBD2	TRBV10-1	TRBJ2-1	-	CASSDQAGGAMGNEQFF	TGCGCCAGCAGTGATCAAGCGGGAGGCGCGATGGGGAATGAGCAGTTCTTC
TRBD1	TRBV28	TRBJ1-5	-	CASSSRTGEVQPQHF	TGTGCCAGCAGCAGTCGGACAGGGGAGGTTCAGCCCCAGCATTTT